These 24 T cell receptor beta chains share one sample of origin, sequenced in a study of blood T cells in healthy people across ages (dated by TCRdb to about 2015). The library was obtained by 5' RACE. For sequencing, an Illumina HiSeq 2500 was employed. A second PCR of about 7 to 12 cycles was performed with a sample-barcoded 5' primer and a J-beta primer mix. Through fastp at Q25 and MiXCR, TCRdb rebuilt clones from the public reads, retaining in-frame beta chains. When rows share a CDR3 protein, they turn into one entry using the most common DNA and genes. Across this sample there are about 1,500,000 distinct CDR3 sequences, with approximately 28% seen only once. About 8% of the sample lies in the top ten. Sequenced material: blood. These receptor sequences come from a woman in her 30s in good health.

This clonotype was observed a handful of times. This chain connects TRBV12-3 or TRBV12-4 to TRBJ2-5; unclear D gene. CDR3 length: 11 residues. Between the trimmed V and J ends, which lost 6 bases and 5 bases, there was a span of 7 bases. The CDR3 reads CASRNAETQYF. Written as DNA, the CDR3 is TGTGCCAGCAGAAACGCCGAGACCCAGTACTTC.

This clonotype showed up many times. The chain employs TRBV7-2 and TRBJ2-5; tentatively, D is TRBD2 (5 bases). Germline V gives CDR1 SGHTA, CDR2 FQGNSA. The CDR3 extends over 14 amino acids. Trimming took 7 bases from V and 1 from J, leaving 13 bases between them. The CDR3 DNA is TGTGCCAGCAACGATCCCGGGGTCCAAGAGACCCAGTACTTC. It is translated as CASNDPGVQETQYF.

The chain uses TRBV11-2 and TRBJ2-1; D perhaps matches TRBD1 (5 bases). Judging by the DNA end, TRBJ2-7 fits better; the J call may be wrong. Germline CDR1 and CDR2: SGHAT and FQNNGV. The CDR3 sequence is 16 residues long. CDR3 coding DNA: TGTGCCAGCAGCTTAAGCCGGCAGGGATCCTACAATGAGCAGTACTTC. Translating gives CASSLSRQGSYNEQYF.

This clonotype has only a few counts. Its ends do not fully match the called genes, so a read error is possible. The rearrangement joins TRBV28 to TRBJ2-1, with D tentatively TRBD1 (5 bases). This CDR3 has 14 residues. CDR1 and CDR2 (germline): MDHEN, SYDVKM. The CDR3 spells CASSLRTPAEKQFF. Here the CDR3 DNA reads TGTGCCAGTAGTTTAAGGACACCTGCTGAGAAGCAGTTCTTC.

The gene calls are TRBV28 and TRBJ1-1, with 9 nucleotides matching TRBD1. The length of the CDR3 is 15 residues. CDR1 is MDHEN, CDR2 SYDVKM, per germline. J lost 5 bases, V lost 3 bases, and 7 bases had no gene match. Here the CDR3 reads CASSLGQGFQTEAFF. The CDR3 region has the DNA TGTGCCAGCAGTTTGGGACAGGGTTTTCAAACTGAAGCTTTCTTT.

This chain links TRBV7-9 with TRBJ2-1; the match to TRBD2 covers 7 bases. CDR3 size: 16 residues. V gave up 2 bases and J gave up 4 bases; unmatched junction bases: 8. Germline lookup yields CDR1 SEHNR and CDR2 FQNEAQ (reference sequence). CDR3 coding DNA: TGTGCCAGCAGCTTATTTGTGGGAGGGCGATACAATGAGCAGTTCTTC. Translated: CASSLFVGGRYNEQFF.

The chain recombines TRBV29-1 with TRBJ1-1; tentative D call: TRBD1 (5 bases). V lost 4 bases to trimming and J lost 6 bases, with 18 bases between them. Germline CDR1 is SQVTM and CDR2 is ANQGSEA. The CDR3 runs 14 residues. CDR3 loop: CSVGVGGLGAEAFF. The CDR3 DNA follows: TGCAGCGTTGGGGTTGGGGGGTTGGGGGCTGAAGCTTTCTTT.

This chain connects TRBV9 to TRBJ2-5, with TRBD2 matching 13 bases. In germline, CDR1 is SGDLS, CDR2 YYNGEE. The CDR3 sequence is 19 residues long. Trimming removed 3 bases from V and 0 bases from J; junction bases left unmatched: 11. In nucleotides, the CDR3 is TGTGCCAGCAGCGGGGGTAGGTGGGGACTAGCGGGATACCAAGAGACCCAGTACTTC. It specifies CASSGGRWGLAGYQETQYF.

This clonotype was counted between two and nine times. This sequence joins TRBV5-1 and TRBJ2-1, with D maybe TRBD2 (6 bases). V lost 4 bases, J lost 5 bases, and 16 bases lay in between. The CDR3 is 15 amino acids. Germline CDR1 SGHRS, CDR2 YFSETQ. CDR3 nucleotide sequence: TGCGCCAGCAGCCCCATTGTTCGGAGGGACAATGAGCAGTTCTTC. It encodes CASSPIVRRDNEQFF.

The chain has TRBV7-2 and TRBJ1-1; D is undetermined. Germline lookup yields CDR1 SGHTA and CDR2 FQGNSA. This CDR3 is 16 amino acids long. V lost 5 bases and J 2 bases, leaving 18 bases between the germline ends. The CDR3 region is CASSIRSAPLNTEAFF. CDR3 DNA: TGTGCCAGCAGCATAAGGTCGGCCCCTCTAAACACTGAAGCTTTCTTT. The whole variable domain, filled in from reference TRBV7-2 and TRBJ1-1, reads GAGVSQSPSNKVTEKGKDVELRCDPISGHTALYWYRQSLGQGLEFLIYFQGNSAPDKSGLPSDRFSAERTGGSVSTLTIQRTQQEDSAVYLCASSIRSAPLNTEAFFGQGTRLTVV.

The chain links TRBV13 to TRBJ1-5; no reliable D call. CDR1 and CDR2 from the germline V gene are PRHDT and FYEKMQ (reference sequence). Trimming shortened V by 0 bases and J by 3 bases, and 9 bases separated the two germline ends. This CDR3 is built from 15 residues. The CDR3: CASSLGGLPNQPQHF. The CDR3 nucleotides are TGTGCCAGCAGCTTAGGCGGGTTACCCAATCAGCCCCAGCATTTT.

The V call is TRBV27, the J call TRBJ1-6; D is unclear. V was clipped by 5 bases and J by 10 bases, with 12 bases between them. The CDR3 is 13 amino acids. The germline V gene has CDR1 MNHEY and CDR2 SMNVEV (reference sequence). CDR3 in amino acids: CASSAREYSPLHF. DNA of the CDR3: TGTGCCAGCAGTGCTCGGGAGTACTCACCCCTCCACTTT.

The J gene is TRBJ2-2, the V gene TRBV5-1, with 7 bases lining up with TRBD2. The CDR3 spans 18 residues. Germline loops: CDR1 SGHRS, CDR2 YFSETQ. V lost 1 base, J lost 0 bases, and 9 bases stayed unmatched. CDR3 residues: CASSLSSLAVTNTGELFF. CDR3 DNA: TGCGCCAGCAGCTTGTCGTCGCTAGCGGTCACGAACACCGGGGAGCTGTTTTTT.

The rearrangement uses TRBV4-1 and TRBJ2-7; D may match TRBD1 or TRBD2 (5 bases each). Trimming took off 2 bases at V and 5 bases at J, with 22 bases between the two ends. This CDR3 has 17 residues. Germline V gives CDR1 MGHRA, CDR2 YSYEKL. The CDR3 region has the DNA TGCGCCAGCAGCCAACAGCCCGGGACGGCATCCTGGAACGAGCAGTACTTC. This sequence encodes CASSQQPGTASWNEQYF.

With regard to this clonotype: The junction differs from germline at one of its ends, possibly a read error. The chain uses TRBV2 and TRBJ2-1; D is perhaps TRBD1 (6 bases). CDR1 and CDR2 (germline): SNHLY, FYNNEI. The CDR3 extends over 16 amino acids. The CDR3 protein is CASSELWGPKTNVQFF. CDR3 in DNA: TGTGCCAGCAGTGAATTGTGGGGGCCCAAAACCAATGTGCAGTTCTTC.

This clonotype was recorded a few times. DNA for the CDR3: TGTGCCATCAACCGGGGCGGGGGCTCCTACGAGCAGTACTTC. This codes for CAINRGGGSYEQYF. The V call is TRBV10-3, the J call TRBJ2-7, with 7 bases that match TRBD2. V shed 7 bases and J 0 bases; nucleotides not matched to a gene: 6. Germline CDR1 reads ENHRY; CDR2 reads SYGVKD. The CDR3 length is 14 residues.

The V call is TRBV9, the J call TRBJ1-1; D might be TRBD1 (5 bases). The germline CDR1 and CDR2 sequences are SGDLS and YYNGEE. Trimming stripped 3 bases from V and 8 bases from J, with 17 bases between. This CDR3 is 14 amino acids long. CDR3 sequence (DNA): TGTGCCAGCAGCGCGGGACGGCGAGGGACCGAAGCTTTCTTT. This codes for CASSAGRRGTEAFF.

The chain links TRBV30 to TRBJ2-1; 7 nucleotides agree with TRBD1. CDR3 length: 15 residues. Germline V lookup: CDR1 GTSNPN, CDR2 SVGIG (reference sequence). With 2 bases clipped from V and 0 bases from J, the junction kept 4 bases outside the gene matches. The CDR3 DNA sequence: TGTGCCTGGAGTCCGGGACAGAGCTCCTACAATGAGCAGTTCTTC. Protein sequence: CAWSPGQSSYNEQFF.

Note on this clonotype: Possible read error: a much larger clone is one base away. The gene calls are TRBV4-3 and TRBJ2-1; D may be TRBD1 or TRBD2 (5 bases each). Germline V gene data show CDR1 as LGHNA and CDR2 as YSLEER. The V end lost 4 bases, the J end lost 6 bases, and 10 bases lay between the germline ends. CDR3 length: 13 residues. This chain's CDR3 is CASSRWDGNEQFF. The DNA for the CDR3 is TGCGCCAGCAGCCGATGGGACGGCAATGAGCAGTTCTTC.

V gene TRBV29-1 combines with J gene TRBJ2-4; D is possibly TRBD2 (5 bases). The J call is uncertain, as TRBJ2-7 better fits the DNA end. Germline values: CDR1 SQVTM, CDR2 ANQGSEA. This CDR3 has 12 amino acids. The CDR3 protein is CSASRETYEQYF. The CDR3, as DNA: TGCAGCGCCTCACGGGAAACCTACGAGCAGTACTTC.

CDR3 sequence (DNA): TGTGCCAGCAGTCCAGAGGAAGACAGCACCAAGAATGAAAAACTGTTTTTT. Translating it yields CASSPEEDSTKNEKLFF. V and J are TRBV6-2 or TRBV6-3 and TRBJ1-4; tentative D call: TRBD1 (5 bases). V gave up 5 bases and J gave up 5 bases, with 21 bases separating them. CDR3 size: 17 residues. CDR1 is MNHEY, CDR2 SVGEGT, per germline.

The CDR3: CASSYREPGSPLHF. DNA of the CDR3: TGTGCCAGCAGCTACCGGGAACCGGGTTCACCCCTCCACTTT. The V and J genes are TRBV7-9 and TRBJ1-6; D gene unclear. The V end was cut by 4 bases, the J end by 9 bases, with 13 bases between. This CDR3 is built from 14 residues. The V gene's germline CDR1 is SEHNR and CDR2 FQNEAQ (reference sequence).

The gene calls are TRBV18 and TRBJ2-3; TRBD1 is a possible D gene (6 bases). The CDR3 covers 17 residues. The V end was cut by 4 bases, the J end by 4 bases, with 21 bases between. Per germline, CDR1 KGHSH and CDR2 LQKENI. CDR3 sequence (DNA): TGTGCCAGCTCACTCACCCTCGACAGGATTCTTGCAGATACGCAGTATTTT. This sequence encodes CASSLTLDRILADTQYF.

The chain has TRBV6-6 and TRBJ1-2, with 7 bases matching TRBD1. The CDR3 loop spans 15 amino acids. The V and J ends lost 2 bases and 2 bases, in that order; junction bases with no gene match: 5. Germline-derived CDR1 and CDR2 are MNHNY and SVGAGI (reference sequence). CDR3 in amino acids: CASSYEGAGNYGYTF. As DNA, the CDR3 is TGTGCCAGCAGTTACGAGGGGGCTGGAAACTATGGCTACACCTTC.